This TCR beta chain stems from a study of blood T cell repertoires in COVID-19. The wider study: Spain, Italy and the United States supplied samples that represented acute and convalescent COVID-19.

Across over 20 US areas, participants ranged in age from roughly 18 to 95 years. CDR3 length: 12 amino acids. V was shortened by 5 bases and J by 12 bases, with 13 bases between the two germline ends. Original processing methods: Reference gene primer amplification yielded estimated nucleated cell counts. The repertoire was sequenced with immunoSEQ multiplex PCR; TCRdb's copy has only in-frame clones and lacks some. For V, J and clone size, that table is used; D and trimming come from the DNA. The top ten hold 1.2% of the sample, which has about 210,000 clones, just under 90% seen once. The receptor was derived from a man under 40 who had recovered from COVID-19. J is TRBJ1-4 and V is TRBV12-3 or TRBV12-4, with unresolved D. Sequenced: PBMCs or T cells enriched from blood (not recorded which). The CDR3 here is CASSLRLSELFF. The CDR3, as DNA: TGTGCCAGCAGTCTGCGCCTATCTGAACTGTTTTTT.